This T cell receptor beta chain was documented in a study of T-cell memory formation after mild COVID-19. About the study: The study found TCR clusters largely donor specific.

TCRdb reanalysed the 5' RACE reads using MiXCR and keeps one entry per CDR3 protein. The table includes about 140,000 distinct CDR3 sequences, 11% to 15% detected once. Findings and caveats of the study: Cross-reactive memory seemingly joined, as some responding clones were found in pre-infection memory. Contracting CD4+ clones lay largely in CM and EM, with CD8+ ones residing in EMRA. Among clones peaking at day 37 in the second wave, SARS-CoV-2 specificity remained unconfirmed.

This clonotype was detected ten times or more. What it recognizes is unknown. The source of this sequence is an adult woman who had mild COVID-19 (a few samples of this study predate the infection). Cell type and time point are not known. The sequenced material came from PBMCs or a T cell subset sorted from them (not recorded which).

The CDR3 is CATSPGTGGTGELFF. CDR3 bases: TGTGCCACCAGCCCCGGGACAGGGGGCACCGGGGAGCTGTTTTTT. The chain is built from TRBV24-1 and TRBJ2-2, with TRBD1 matching over 11 bases. The length of the CDR3 is 15 residues. Germline V gene data show CDR1 as KGHDR and CDR2 as SFDVKD. Trimming at V came to 7 bases and at J to 4 bases, leaving 4 bases not matched to a gene.